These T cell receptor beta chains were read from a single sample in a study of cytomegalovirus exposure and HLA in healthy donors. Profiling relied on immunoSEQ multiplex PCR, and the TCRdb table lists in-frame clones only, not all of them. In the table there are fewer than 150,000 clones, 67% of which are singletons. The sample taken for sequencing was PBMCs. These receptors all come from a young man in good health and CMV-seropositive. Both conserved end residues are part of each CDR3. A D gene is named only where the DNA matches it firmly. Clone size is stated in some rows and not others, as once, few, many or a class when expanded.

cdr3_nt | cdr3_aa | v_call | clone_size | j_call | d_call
TGTGCCAGCAGCAAACTGACAGGGGGAAATTCACCCCTCCACTTT | CASSKLTGGNSPLHF | TRBV7-2 | few | TRBJ1-6 | TRBD1
TGTGCCAGCAGCGGGAGCGGGGGGGCCGGTGAGACCCAGTACTTC | CASSGSGGAGETQYF | TRBV6-4 | - | TRBJ2-5 | TRBD2
TGTGCCAGCAGCTTCGGGGGGTCCAGCTCCTACGAGCAGTACTTC | CASSFGGSSSYEQYF | TRBV5-4 | - | TRBJ2-7 | TRBD2
TGTGCCATCCCCGGGGAACGTACGGGGGAGCAGTACTTC | CAIPGERTGEQYF | TRBV7-9 | - | TRBJ2-7 | -
TGCGCCAGCAGCGGGCCCGGGACAGGGAAATCCTACGAGCAGTACTTC | CASSGPGTGKSYEQYF | TRBV5-1 | - | TRBJ2-7 | TRBD1
TGCGCCAGCACCCCGGGGCGGGGGGACTTCTCCTACAATGAGCAGTTCTTC | CASTPGRGDFSYNEQFF | TRBV5-1 | - | TRBJ2-1 | TRBD2
TGTGCCCCCACACACCAGGCAGGCCGCGATACGCAGTATTTT | CAPTHQAGRDTQYF | TRBV15 | - | TRBJ2-3 | -
TGTGCCAGCAGTTCAAACACCGGGGAGCTGTTTTTT | CASSSNTGELFF | TRBV28 | - | TRBJ2-2 | -
TGTGCCAGCTGGCCCGCGGGGAAGATAACTAATGAAAAACTGTTTTTT | CASWPAGKITNEKLFF | TRBV27 | few | TRBJ1-4 | -
TGTGCCAGCAGCGTAGGACAGGGCTCCTACAATGAGCAGTTCTTC | CASSVGQGSYNEQFF | TRBV7-6 | few | TRBJ2-1 | TRBD1
TGTGCCAGCTCACAACTGGGACTTTCCGAAGAGACCCAGTACTTC | CASSQLGLSEETQYF | TRBV18 | - | TRBJ2-5 | -
TGTGCCTGGAGTGTAACCGGGACAGGTCATTCACCCCTCCACTTT | CAWSVTGTGHSPLHF | TRBV30 | - | TRBJ1-6 | TRBD1
TGTGCCAGCAGTGAAGCTCGGTCTGGGGCCAACGTCCTGACTTTC | CASSEARSGANVLTF | TRBV2 | - | TRBJ2-6 | -
TGTGCTAGTGGTTTGGGACAGGGGATCGATACGCAGTATTTT | CASGLGQGIDTQYF | TRBV12-5 | - | TRBJ2-3 | TRBD1
TGTGCCAGCAGCCCCGGGACTCCCTACGAGCAGTACTTC | CASSPGTPYEQYF | TRBV5-6 | few | TRBJ2-7 | -
TGTGCCAGCAGTTCCGGACAGGGATACGACTATGGCTACACCTTC | CASSSGQGYDYGYTF | TRBV28 | - | TRBJ1-2 | TRBD1
TGTGCCAGCTCAGGGGTAGCGGGGGACCAAGAGACCCAGTACTTC | CASSGVAGDQETQYF | TRBV6-1 | - | TRBJ2-5 | TRBD2
TGTGCCAGCAGGGTTTTGACAGACCCCATGAACACTGAAGCTTTCTTT | CASRVLTDPMNTEAFF | TRBV5-6 | - | TRBJ1-1 | -
TGCGCCAGCAGCCTAGCGGGGGGGCTGCGAGAGACCCAGTACTTC | CASSLAGGLRETQYF | TRBV5-1 | - | TRBJ2-5 | TRBD2
TGTGCCATCAGTGCGGGAGAGACCCAGTACTTC | CAISAGETQYF | TRBV10-3 | few | TRBJ2-5 | -
TGTGCCAGCAGTTACCAGGGGGCGATATCCGGGGAGCTGTTTTTT | CASSYQGAISGELFF | TRBV6-5 | few | TRBJ2-2 | TRBD1
TGTGCCAGCAGGCTAGACAGGGGGAGGACGGACTATGGCTACACCTTC | CASRLDRGRTDYGYTF | TRBV7-9 | - | TRBJ1-2 | TRBD1
TGTGCCAGCAGCACCCCGACTAGCGGGGATACCTACAATGAGCAGTTCTTC | CASSTPTSGDTYNEQFF | TRBV21-1 | - | TRBJ2-1 | -
TGCGCCAGGTTCCTAAATCAGCCCCAGCATTTT | CARFLNQPQHF | TRBV10-1 | - | TRBJ1-5 | -
TGCGCCAGCAGCTTGACTAGCTACAATGAGCAGTTCTTC | CASSLTSYNEQFF | TRBV10-1 | - | TRBJ2-1 | -
TGTGCCAGCAGTGGGAGGCGGACTAGCGGGACATGGCAGTTCTTC | CASSGRRTSGTWQFF | TRBV25-1 | - | TRBJ2-1 | TRBD2
TGTGCCAGCAAAGGGACTCCCCATGATACTGAAGCTTTCTTT | CASKGTPHDTEAFF | TRBV2 | - | TRBJ1-1 | -
TGTGCCAGCAGTTACCGAAGGGGGACAGGTTCCTCACCCCTCCACTTT | CASSYRRGTGSSPLHF | TRBV6-6 | - | TRBJ1-6 | TRBD1
TGTGCCAGCAGCGCGGGGGGCCTCGGAGAGACCCAGTACTTC | CASSAGGLGETQYF | TRBV13 | - | TRBJ2-5 | TRBD2
TGTGCCAGCAGCTCGCCGTCCCTTGGGGCAGCAAGTAACACTGAAGCTTTCTTT | CASSSPSLGAASNTEAFF | TRBV5-6 | - | TRBJ1-1 | -
TGCGCCAGCAGTGAGTTTCGTCAGCCCCAGCATTTT | CASSEFRQPQHF | TRBV10-2 | - | TRBJ1-5 | -
TGTGCCAGCAGCCAAACCGACAGCTTCTCCTACGAGCAGTACTTC | CASSQTDSFSYEQYF | TRBV11-2 | - | TRBJ2-7 | -
TGTGCCAGCAGTTTCAGGGGTCCCTATGGCTACACCTTC | CASSFRGPYGYTF | TRBV28 | - | TRBJ1-2 | -
TGTGCCAGCAGCCGACAGGGGGCCGGTGGCTACACCTTC | CASSRQGAGGYTF | TRBV6-5 | few | TRBJ1-2 | TRBD1
TGTGCCAGCACCTCCGCAGGGTATGGCTACACCTTC | CASTSAGYGYTF | TRBV5-4 | - | TRBJ1-2 | -
TGTGCCAGCAGCTTAGCGCAGGGATCTGGGGCCAACGTCCTGACTTTC | CASSLAQGSGANVLTF | TRBV7-9 | few | TRBJ2-6 | -
TGCGCCAGCAGCTGGGACAGTAATGAAAAACTGTTTTTT | CASSWDSNEKLFF | TRBV5-1 | - | TRBJ1-4 | TRBD1
TGTGCCAGCAGGAGCGACAGGGGGCGTGATTGGACTGAAGCTTTCTTT | CASRSDRGRDWTEAFF | TRBV6-4 | few | TRBJ1-1 | TRBD1
TGTGCCTGGAGTATTAGCGGATCCTACGAGCAGTACTTC | CAWSISGSYEQYF | TRBV30 | - | TRBJ2-7 | -
TGCGCCAGCAGCCCGGACAGTCGACAAGAGACCCAGTACTTC | CASSPDSRQETQYF | TRBV5-1 | - | TRBJ2-5 | -
TGTGCCAGCAGCTTGGCTGGACAGGGCCCCACAGATACGCAGTATTTT | CASSLAGQGPTDTQYF | TRBV5-4 | - | TRBJ2-3 | TRBD1
TGTGCCAGCAGCTTAGATTTGGGGAGTGCTGGAAACACCATATATTTT | CASSLDLGSAGNTIYF | TRBV7-8 | - | TRBJ1-3 | -
TGCGCCAGCAGTGAGTCGGAGGGCAATGAGCAGTTCTTC | CASSESEGNEQFF | TRBV10-1 | few | TRBJ2-1 | -